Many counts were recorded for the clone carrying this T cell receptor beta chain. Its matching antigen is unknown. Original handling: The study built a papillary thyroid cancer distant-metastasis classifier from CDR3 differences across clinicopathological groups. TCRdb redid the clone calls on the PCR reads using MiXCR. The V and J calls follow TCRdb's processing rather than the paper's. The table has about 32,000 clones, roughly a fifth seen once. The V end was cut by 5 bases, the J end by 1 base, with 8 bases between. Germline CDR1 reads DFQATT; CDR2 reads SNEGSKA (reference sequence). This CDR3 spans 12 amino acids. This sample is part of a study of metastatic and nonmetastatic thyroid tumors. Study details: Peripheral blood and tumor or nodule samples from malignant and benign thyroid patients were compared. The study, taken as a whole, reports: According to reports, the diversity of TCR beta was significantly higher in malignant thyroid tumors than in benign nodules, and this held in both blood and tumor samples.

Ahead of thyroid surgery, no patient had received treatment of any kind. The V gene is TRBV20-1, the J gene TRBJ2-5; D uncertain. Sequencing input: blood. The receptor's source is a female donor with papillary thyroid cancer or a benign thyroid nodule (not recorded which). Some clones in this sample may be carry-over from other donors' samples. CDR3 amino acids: CSAGSGQETQYF. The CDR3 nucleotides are TGCAGTGCTGGAAGTGGCCAAGAGACCCAGTACTTC.